Listed here are 21 T cell receptor beta chains from one sample, sequenced in a study of cytomegalovirus exposure and HLA in healthy donors. The protocol was immunoSEQ multiplex PCR, while the TCRdb copy is restricted to in-frame clones and leaves out a portion. The sample comprises fewer than 150,000 clones, more than 75% of which are singletons, and roughly 9% rests with the top ten. Sequenced sample: PBMCs. These receptors were taken from a man aged 18 to 29 in good health and CMV-seropositive.

The chain couples TRBV18 to TRBJ2-5; D gene uncertain. Trimming stripped 6 bases from V and 3 bases from J, with 5 bases between. The germline gives CDR1 KGHSH, CDR2 LQKENI. The CDR3 has 11 amino acids. Here the CDR3 reads CASSFEETQYF. CDR3 bases: TGTGCCAGCTCGTTCGAAGAGACCCAGTACTTC.

This clone appeared a few times. The rearrangement links TRBV2 to TRBJ1-2, with D uncertain. The CDR3 covers 14 residues. Germline V gives CDR1 SNHLY, CDR2 FYNNEI. Trimming shortened V by 9 bases and J by 8 bases, and 22 bases separated the two germline ends. The CDR3 region has the DNA TGTGCCAGTGCGGCTTCCGGGATCCACATGGGCTACACCTTC. Its protein is CASAASGIHMGYTF. Variable domain in full (rest from reference TRBV2 and TRBJ1-2): EPEVTQTPSHQVTQMGQEVILRCVPISNHLYFYWYRQILGQKVEFLVSFYNNEISEKSEIFDDQFSVERPDGSNFTLKIRSTKLEDSAMYFCASAASGIHMGYTFGSGTRLTVV.

This sequence joins TRBV9 and TRBJ2-3; D gene uncertain. The CDR3 has 15 residues. The germline V gene has CDR1 SGDLS and CDR2 YYNGEE. The V end was cut by 4 bases, the J end by 0 bases, with 12 bases between. CDR3 bases: TGTGCCAGCAGCCCCGTGGAGCCGAGCACAGATACGCAGTATTTT. It is translated as CASSPVEPSTDTQYF.

CDR3 bases: TGCGCCAGCAGTCGAACCGGGACTAGCGGCTCCTACGAGCAGTACTTC. Translated, it gives CASSRTGTSGSYEQYF. V gene TRBV10-1 combines with J gene TRBJ2-7, with TRBD2 matching over 11 bases. Germline V gives CDR1 WNHNN, CDR2 SYGVQD (reference sequence). V lost 5 bases to trimming and J lost 0 bases; unmatched junction nucleotides: 6. The CDR3 has 16 amino acids.

This sequence joins TRBV18 and TRBJ2-7, with 12 bases fitting TRBD1. V lost 6 bases and J lost 4; bases outside the gene matches: 10. The CDR3 runs 16 residues. Germline V gives CDR1 KGHSH, CDR2 LQKENI. CDR3 loop: CASSPGQGAVIYEQYF. The CDR3 region has the DNA TGTGCCAGCTCCCCGGGACAGGGGGCCGTTATATACGAGCAGTACTTC.

The gene calls are TRBV11-3 and TRBJ2-3, with D perhaps TRBD2 (6 bases). The CDR3 is made up of 14 amino acids. Between the trimmed V and J ends, which lost 3 bases and 8 bases, there was a span of 15 bases. Germline-derived CDR1 and CDR2 are SGHNT and YENEEA. CDR3 bases: TGTGCCAGCAGCTTGGAGGGGCGGGGACGTACGCAGTATTTT. It codes for CASSLEGRGRTQYF.

This rearrangement joins TRBV27 to TRBJ2-5; 8 bases line up with TRBD1. V gave up 4 bases and J gave up 1 base; unmatched junction bases: 5. The CDR3 runs 15 residues. CDR1 and CDR2 (germline): MNHEY, SMNVEV (reference sequence). The CDR3 DNA follows: TGTGCCAGCAGTTCAGGACAGGGTCCCCAAGAGACCCAGTACTTC. As protein: CASSSGQGPQETQYF.

The genes are TRBV29-1 and TRBJ2-5; D not resolved. CDR3 length equals 10 residues. CDR1 is SQVTM and CDR2 is ANQGSEA in the germline V gene. The V gene lost 4 bases and the J gene lost 8 bases, with 8 bases spanning the gap. The CDR3 loop is CSVGGQTQYF. In nucleotides, the CDR3 is TGCAGCGTTGGCGGTCAAACCCAGTACTTC.

This rearrangement joins TRBV5-3 to TRBJ1-5; a weak D match, TRBD1 (6 bases). TRBV5-3 is given ORF status, its function remaining uncertain. The V gene lost 10 bases and the J gene lost 5 bases, with 25 bases spanning the gap. The CDR3 runs to 16 residues. CDR3 residues: CAEAFDPGQGYQPQHF. The CDR3 nucleotides are TGTGCCGAAGCTTTTGACCCGGGGCAGGGGTATCAGCCCCAGCATTTT.

The CDR3 here is CASSSQMNTEAFF. In DNA form, the CDR3 reads TGTGCCAGCAGCTCACAGATGAACACTGAAGCTTTCTTT. The gene calls are TRBV7-6 and TRBJ1-1; no clear D gene. The V end lost 4 bases, the J end lost 0 bases, and 6 bases lay between the germline ends. CDR3 length: 13 amino acids. Germline assignment: CDR1 SGHVS and CDR2 FNYEAQ.

V and J are TRBV27 and TRBJ2-7; TRBD1 matches at 9 bases. The trim removed 11 bases at V and 7 bases at J, leaving 18 bases unmatched. CDR3 size: 15 residues. Looked up from germline, CDR1 is MNHEY and CDR2 is SMNVEV (reference sequence). The CDR3 bases are TGTGCCGCCCAGGGGATTGGACAGGGGCAAGGGGAGCAGTACTTC. Protein product: CAAQGIGQGQGEQYF.

This chain connects TRBV27 to TRBJ1-2, with D perhaps matching TRBD1 (5 bases). Between the trimmed V and J ends, which lost 0 bases and 4 bases, there was a span of 15 bases. The CDR3 spans 16 residues. The germline CDR1 and CDR2 sequences are MNHEY and SMNVEV (reference sequence). CDR3 bases: TGTGCCAGCAGTTTATCGCAGGGATCGACTCTCTATGGCTACACCTTC. Protein: CASSLSQGSTLYGYTF.

V is TRBV9 and J is TRBJ1-4; TRBD1 is a possible D gene (6 bases). V gave up 4 bases and J gave up 3 bases, with 19 bases separating them. The CDR3 has 17 residues. CDR1 is SGDLS and CDR2 is YYNGEE in the germline V gene. The CDR3 loop reads CASSTRTGYGANEKLFF. The CDR3 DNA reads as TGTGCCAGCAGCACCCGTACAGGGTATGGAGCTAATGAAAAACTGTTTTTT.

Turning to this clone: The junction differs from germline at one of its ends, possibly a read error. The chain uses TRBV5-6 and TRBJ1-4; a possible D gene is TRBD1 (6 bases). Germline V CDR1 and CDR2: SGHDT, YYEEEE. There are 12 residues in the CDR3. CDR3 protein: CASSSLGAPPDF. The CDR3 nucleotides read TGTGCCAGCAGCTCCCTGGGGGCTCCCCCGGATTTT.

This chain connects TRBV2 to TRBJ2-5; 14 bases are a match to TRBD2. The J segment lost 5 bases and the V segment lost 4 bases, leaving 0 bases of the junction unmatched. CDR1 is SNHLY and CDR2 is FYNNEI in the germline V gene. This CDR3 spans 14 amino acids. The CDR3 loop is CASSGLAGGETQYF. CDR3 sequence (DNA): TGTGCCAGCAGTGGACTAGCGGGGGGGGAGACCCAGTACTTC.

The chain employs TRBV13 and TRBJ2-2, with D tentatively TRBD1 (5 bases). Germline-derived CDR1 and CDR2 are PRHDT and FYEKMQ (reference sequence). This CDR3 has 15 amino acids. Trimming left V 2 bases short and J 1 base short, with 8 bases between. CDR3 residues: CASSLYTGNTGELFF. The CDR3 DNA sequence: TGTGCCAGCAGCTTATACACAGGGAACACCGGGGAGCTGTTTTTT.

The chain recombines TRBV7-9 with TRBJ2-2; 11 bases line up with TRBD2. V shed 5 bases and J 3 bases; nucleotides not matched to a gene: 5. CDR1 is SEHNR, CDR2 FQNEAQ, per germline (reference sequence). The CDR3 loop spans 16 amino acids. CDR3 nucleotides: TGTGCCAGCAGCCCCAGGACTAGCGGGTACACCGGGGAGCTGTTTTTT. It translates to CASSPRTSGYTGELFF. The variable domain in full, completed from reference TRBV7-9 and TRBJ2-2, reads DTGVSQNPRHKITKRGQNVTFRCDPISEHNRLYWYRQTLGQGPEFLTYFQNEAQLEKSRLLSDRFSAERPKGSFSTLEIQRTEQGDSAMYLCASSPRTSGYTGELFFGEGSRLTVL.

The rearrangement joins TRBV6-5 to TRBJ2-7; D remains unclear. CDR1 and CDR2 (germline): MNHEY, SVGAGI. The CDR3 runs 13 residues. The V gene lost 8 bases and the J gene lost 0 bases, with 11 bases spanning the gap. CDR3 nucleotide sequence: TGTGCCAGCGGGCACTGGGCCTCCTACGAGCAGTACTTC. Translated, it gives CASGHWASYEQYF.

The rearrangement links TRBV10-3 to TRBJ2-7; D unclear. This CDR3 has 14 residues. The germline CDR1 and CDR2 sequences are ENHRY and SYGVKD. V gave up 3 bases and J gave up 1 base, with 10 bases separating them. CDR3 region: CAISEPGRSYEQYF. The CDR3 nucleotides read TGTGCCATCAGTGAACCTGGCAGGTCCTACGAGCAGTACTTC.

The chain couples TRBV7-6 to TRBJ2-2; tentatively, D is TRBD1 (6 bases). V shed 7 bases and J shed 5 bases, with 11 bases lying between them. The CDR3 covers 13 residues. CDR1 and CDR2 from the germline V gene are SGHVS and FNYEAQ. The CDR3 sequence: CASNLQGTGELFF. CDR3 coding DNA: TGTGCCAGCAACCTTCAGGGGACCGGGGAGCTGTTTTTT.

CDR3 in DNA: TGTGCCAGCAGTTCCAATAGTGTCGGTACGCAGTATTTT. Amino acid sequence: CASSSNSVGTQYF. The chain recombines TRBV6-5 with TRBJ2-3; D is undetermined. The germline V gene has CDR1 MNHEY and CDR2 SVGAGI. The V gene lost 4 bases and the J gene lost 8 bases, with 13 bases spanning the gap. The CDR3 contains 13 residues.